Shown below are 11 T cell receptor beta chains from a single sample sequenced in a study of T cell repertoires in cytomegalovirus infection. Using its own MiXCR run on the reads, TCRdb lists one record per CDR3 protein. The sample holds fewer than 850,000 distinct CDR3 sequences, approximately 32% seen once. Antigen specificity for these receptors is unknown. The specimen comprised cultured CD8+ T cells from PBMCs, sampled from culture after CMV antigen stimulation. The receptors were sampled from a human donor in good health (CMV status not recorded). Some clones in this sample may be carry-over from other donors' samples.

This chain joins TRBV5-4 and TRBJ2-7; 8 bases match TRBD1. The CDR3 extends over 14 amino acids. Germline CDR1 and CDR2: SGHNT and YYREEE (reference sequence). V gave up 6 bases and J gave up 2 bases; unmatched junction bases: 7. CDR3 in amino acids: CASTTLDRAYEQYF. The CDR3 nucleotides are TGTGCCAGCACCACTTTGGACAGGGCCTACGAGCAGTACTTC.

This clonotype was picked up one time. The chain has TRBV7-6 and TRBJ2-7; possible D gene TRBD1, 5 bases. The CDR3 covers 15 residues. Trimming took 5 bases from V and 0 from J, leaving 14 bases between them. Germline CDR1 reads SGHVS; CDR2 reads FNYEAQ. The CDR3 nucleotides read TGTGCCAGCAGCGTAGAAGGGGCCTTCTCCTACGAGCAGTACTTC. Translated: CASSVEGAFSYEQYF.

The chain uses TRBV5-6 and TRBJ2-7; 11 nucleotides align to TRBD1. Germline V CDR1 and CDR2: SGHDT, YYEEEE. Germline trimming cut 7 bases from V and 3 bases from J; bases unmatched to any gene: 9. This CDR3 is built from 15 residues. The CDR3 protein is CASGGSGTGGYEQYF. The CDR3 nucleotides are TGTGCCAGCGGCGGATCCGGGACAGGGGGCTACGAGCAGTACTTC. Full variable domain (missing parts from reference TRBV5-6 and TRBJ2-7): DAGVTQSPTHLIKTRGQQVTLRCSPKSGHDTVSWYQQALGQGPQFIFQYYEEEERQRGNFPDRFSGHQFPNYSSELNVNALLLGDSALYLCASGGSGTGGYEQYFGPGTRLTVT.

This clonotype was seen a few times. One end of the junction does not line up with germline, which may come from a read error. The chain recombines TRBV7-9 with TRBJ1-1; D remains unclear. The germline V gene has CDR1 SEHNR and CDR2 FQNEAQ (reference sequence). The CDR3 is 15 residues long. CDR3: CASRLDPGENTEAFF. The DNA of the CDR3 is TGTGCCAGCAGATTAGACCCCGGGGAAAACACTGAAGCTTTCTTT.

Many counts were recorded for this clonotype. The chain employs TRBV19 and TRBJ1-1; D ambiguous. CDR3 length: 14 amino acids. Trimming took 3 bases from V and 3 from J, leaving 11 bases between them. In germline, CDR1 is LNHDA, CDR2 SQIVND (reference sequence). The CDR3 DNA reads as TGTGCCAGTAGTATTACTGGTAGGGACACTGAAGCTTTCTTT. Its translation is CASSITGRDTEAFF.

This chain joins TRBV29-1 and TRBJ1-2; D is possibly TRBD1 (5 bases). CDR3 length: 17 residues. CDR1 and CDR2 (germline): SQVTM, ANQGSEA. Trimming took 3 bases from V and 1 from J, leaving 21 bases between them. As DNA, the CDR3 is TGCAGCGTTGAGTGGGAGACAGAACCCGGTTTTAACTATGGCTACACCTTC. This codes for CSVEWETEPGFNYGYTF.

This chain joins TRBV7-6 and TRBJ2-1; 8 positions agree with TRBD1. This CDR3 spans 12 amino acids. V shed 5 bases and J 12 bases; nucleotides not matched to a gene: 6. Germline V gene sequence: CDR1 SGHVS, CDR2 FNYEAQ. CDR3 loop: CASSKTGGWQFF. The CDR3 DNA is TGTGCCAGCAGCAAAACAGGGGGATGGCAGTTCTTC.

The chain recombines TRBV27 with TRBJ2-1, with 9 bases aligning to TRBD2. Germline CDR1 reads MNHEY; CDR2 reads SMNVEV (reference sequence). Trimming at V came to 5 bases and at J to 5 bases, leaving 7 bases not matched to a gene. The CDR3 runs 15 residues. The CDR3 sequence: CASSRPSGGHNEQFF. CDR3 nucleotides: TGTGCCAGCAGTCGCCCCAGCGGGGGGCACAATGAGCAGTTCTTC.

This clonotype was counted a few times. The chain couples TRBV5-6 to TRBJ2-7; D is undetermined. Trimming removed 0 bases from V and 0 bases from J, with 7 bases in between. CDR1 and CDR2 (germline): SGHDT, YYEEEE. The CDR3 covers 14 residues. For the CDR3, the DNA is TGTGCCAGCAGCTTGGGATGGATCTCCTACGAGCAGTACGTC. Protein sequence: CASSLGWISYEQYV.

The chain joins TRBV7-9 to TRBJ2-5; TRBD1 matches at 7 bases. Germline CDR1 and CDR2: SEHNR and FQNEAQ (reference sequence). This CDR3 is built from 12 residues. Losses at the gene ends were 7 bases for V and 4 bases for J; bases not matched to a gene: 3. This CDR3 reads CASITGVETQYF. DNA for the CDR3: TGTGCCAGCATCACAGGGGTAGAGACCCAGTACTTC.

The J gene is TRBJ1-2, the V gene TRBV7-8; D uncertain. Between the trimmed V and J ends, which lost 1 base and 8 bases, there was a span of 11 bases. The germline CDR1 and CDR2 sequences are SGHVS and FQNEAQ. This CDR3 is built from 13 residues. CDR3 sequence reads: CASSLVGSGGYTF. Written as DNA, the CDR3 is TGTGCCAGCAGCTTAGTAGGATCCGGCGGCTACACCTTC.